This T cell receptor beta chain was obtained from a study of vaccination and CD4 T cells after COVID-19. Treatment given: approximately nine-day PBMC culture with coronavirus spike peptide pools or control peptides (ViraFEST assay). Points from the study as a whole: Only after vaccination were a median 86.3% of convalescents' reactive clones seen.

Points on this clonotype: The antigen remains undetermined.

From germline, CDR1 is DFQATT and CDR2 SNEGSKA (reference sequence). V trimming: 7 bases; J trimming: 4 bases; junction bases outside the gene matches: 4. The CDR3 totals 11 residues. With the Oncomine TCR Beta short-read assay, DNA from cultured CD4+ T cells was sequenced. TCRdb reprocessed the PCR reads via MiXCR and lists one record per CDR3 protein. Of tens of thousands of distinct CDR3 sequences detected, approximately 70% appear once; the ten largest clones hold 3.5% to 4.5%. The gene calls are TRBV20-1 and TRBJ2-7; 7 nucleotides agree with TRBD2. The receptor was derived from a human donor who had recovered from COVID-19. Sequenced input: CD4+ T cells from blood, cultured in vitro. CDR3 in amino acids: CSVFGRYEQYF. DNA for the CDR3: TGCAGTGTATTCGGGAGGTACGAGCAGTACTTC.